The 22 T cell receptor beta chains in this list originate from one sample, sequenced in a study of cytomegalovirus exposure and HLA in healthy donors. The PCR used 60 Vbeta and 13 Jbeta primers. Using immunoSEQ multiplex PCR, the repertoire was profiled, and TCRdb retains in-frame clones only, with some absent. The sample holds approximately 100,000 clones; roughly two thirds are singletons and the top ten take over 7.5%. What was sequenced was PBMCs. The receptor set was obtained from a man aged 40-49 years in good health and CMV-seronegative.

This chain links TRBV9 with TRBJ1-1, with 8 bases aligning to TRBD1. V lost 0 bases, J lost 4 bases, and 8 bases stayed unmatched. The CDR3 consists of 16 residues. Germline CDR1 and CDR2: SGDLS and YYNGEE. Written as DNA, the CDR3 is TGTGCCAGCAGCGTAGGGGCAGGGGGCAGGGTCACTGAAGCTTTCTTT. Amino acid sequence: CASSVGAGGRVTEAFF.

The V and J genes are TRBV28 and TRBJ1-5; no definite D call. Germline V CDR1 and CDR2: MDHEN, SYDVKM. The CDR3 has 12 amino acids. Trimming cost V 6 bases and J 4 bases, with 7 bases left between them. CDR3 nucleotides: TGTGCCAGCAGGAGCGGGAATCAGCCCCAGCATTTT. Amino acids: CASRSGNQPQHF. The full variable domain, with the rest looked up from reference TRBV28 and TRBJ1-5, is DVKVTQSSRYLVKRTGEKVFLECVQDMDHENMFWYRQDPGLGLRLIYFSYDVKMKEKGDIPEGYSVSREKKERFSLILESASTNQTSMYLCASRSGNQPQHFGDGTRLSIL.

This clone is classed as large (0.1 to 1%). The chain joins TRBV6-1 to TRBJ2-3; the match to TRBD1 covers 7 bases. Germline assignment: CDR1 MNHNS and CDR2 SASEGT. The junction had 5 bases not matched to a gene; V was cut back by 2 bases and J by 3 bases. The length of the CDR3 is 15 residues. In nucleotides, the CDR3 is TGTGCCAGCAGTGAATTTGACAGGGCGACAGATACGCAGTATTTT. Protein sequence: CASSEFDRATDTQYF.

J is TRBJ2-2 and V is TRBV5-1; no reliable D call. Per the germline V gene, CDR1 is SGHRS and CDR2 is YFSETQ. This CDR3 region has 14 residues. Trimming cost V 0 bases and J 2 bases, with 5 bases left between them. The CDR3 sequence: CASSLERNTGELFF. The CDR3 DNA is TGCGCCAGCAGCTTGGAGAGAAACACCGGGGAGCTGTTTTTT.

The V and J genes are TRBV7-2 and TRBJ2-7; TRBD2 might be the D (5 bases). This CDR3 spans 13 amino acids. Germline loops: CDR1 SGHTA, CDR2 FQGNSA. Trimming shortened V by 4 bases and J by 3 bases, and 10 bases separated the two germline ends. CDR3 protein: CASSSRRDYEQYF. The CDR3 DNA reads as TGTGCCAGCAGCTCCCGACGGGACTACGAGCAGTACTTC. Full variable domain (missing parts from reference TRBV7-2 and TRBJ2-7): GAGVSQSPSNKVTEKGKDVELRCDPISGHTALYWYRQSLGQGLEFLIYFQGNSAPDKSGLPSDRFSAERTGGSVSTLTIQRTQQEDSAVYLCASSSRRDYEQYFGPGTRLTVT.

The V call is TRBV27, the J call TRBJ1-1; D is perhaps TRBD1 (6 bases). The CDR3 sequence is 13 residues long. Germline CDR1 and CDR2: MNHEY and SMNVEV (reference sequence). V dropped 4 bases and J dropped 4 bases, with 10 bases sitting between them. CDR3 region: CASSSARGTEAFF. The CDR3 coding sequence is TGTGCCAGCAGTTCAGCCAGGGGCACTGAAGCTTTCTTT.

V is TRBV9 and J is TRBJ2-6; no definite D call. V was shortened by 1 base and J by 2 bases, with 4 bases between the two germline ends. The CDR3 totals 14 residues. CDR1 is SGDLS, CDR2 YYNGEE, per germline. The CDR3 DNA reads TGTGCCAGCAGCGTATTAACTGGGGCCAACGTCCTGACTTTC. The encoded protein is CASSVLTGANVLTF.

V gene TRBV5-6 combines with J gene TRBJ1-1, with 8 nucleotides matching TRBD1. Per the germline V gene, CDR1 is SGHDT and CDR2 is YYEEEE. The V gene end was trimmed by 1 base and the J gene end by 1 base; junction bases not matched to a gene: 3. The CDR3 is 15 residues long. CDR3 residues: CASSLSGGENTEAFF. For the CDR3, the DNA is TGTGCCAGCAGCTTGTCAGGGGGCGAGAACACTGAAGCTTTCTTT.

The J gene is TRBJ1-5, the V gene TRBV4-1, with 8 bases identical to TRBD1. Germline V gene lookup returns CDR1 MGHRA and CDR2 YSYEKL. This CDR3 is 14 amino acids long. The junction had 4 bases not matched to a gene; V was cut back by 4 bases and J by 5 bases. The chain's CDR3 is CASSPGGADQPQHF. CDR3 coding DNA: TGCGCCAGCAGCCCAGGGGGCGCCGATCAGCCCCAGCATTTT.

The chain has TRBV30 and TRBJ1-2; TRBD1 matches at 8 bases. The CDR3 spans 13 residues. CDR1 and CDR2 (germline): GTSNPN, SVGIG (reference sequence). Trimming at V came to 3 bases and at J to 8 bases, leaving 8 bases not matched to a gene. DNA for the CDR3: TGTGCCTGGAGACTACAGGGGGAACGAGGCTACACCTTC. Amino acids: CAWRLQGERGYTF.

The chain employs TRBV6-5 and TRBJ2-7, with 10 bases aligning to TRBD1. CDR1 is MNHEY and CDR2 is SVGAGI in the germline V gene. The CDR3 contains 13 residues. Losses at the gene ends were 6 bases for V and 6 bases for J; bases not matched to a gene: 5. The CDR3 region has the DNA TGTGCCAGCAGGGGGACAGGGGTGGGCGAGCAGTACTTC. Its protein is CASRGTGVGEQYF.

The chain has TRBV16 and TRBJ2-7; the match to TRBD2 covers 7 bases. The germline V gene encodes CDR1 KGHSY and CDR2 FQNENV. Germline trimming cut 1 base from V and 6 bases from J; bases unmatched to any gene: 12. This CDR3 comprises 16 residues. The DNA for the CDR3 is TGTGCCAGCAGCCAATTTGGTGTAGATTCGGGGGGCGAGCAGTACTTC. This codes for CASSQFGVDSGGEQYF.

V gene TRBV5-6 combines with J gene TRBJ1-2; D possibly corresponds to TRBD1 (5 bases). V lost 3 bases, J lost 4 bases, and 16 bases lay in between. The CDR3 spans 15 residues. CDR1 is SGHDT, CDR2 YYEEEE, per germline. The CDR3 coding sequence is TGTGCCAGCAGCTCCGGTCGACAGAGAGGCTATGGCTACACCTTC. Its protein product is CASSSGRQRGYGYTF.

The V and J genes are TRBV14 and TRBJ2-5; D gene uncertain. V was clipped by 1 base and J by 5 bases, with 8 bases between them. The CDR3 runs 13 residues. Germline V gene data show CDR1 as SGHDN and CDR2 as FVKESK. The CDR3 sequence: CASSQGARETQYF. CDR3 coding DNA: TGTGCCAGCAGCCAAGGAGCGCGGGAGACCCAGTACTTC.

This clone was recorded at least ten times. The chain has TRBV28 and TRBJ1-2; possible D gene TRBD1, 5 bases. CDR3 size: 14 residues. CDR1 and CDR2 (germline): MDHEN, SYDVKM. V shed 6 bases and J shed 6 bases, with 17 bases lying between them. The CDR3 region has the DNA TGTGCCAGCAGCTTGGCGGGGGGATTCGATGGCTACACCTTC. This encodes CASSLAGGFDGYTF.

The V and J genes are TRBV5-1 and TRBJ2-2; TRBD2 matches at 9 bases. The ends lost 0 bases at V and 1 base at J; junction bases unmatched: 1. The CDR3 runs to 16 residues. The germline gives CDR1 SGHRS, CDR2 YFSETQ. CDR3 nucleotide sequence: TGCGCCAGCAGCTTGGTACTAGCGGGGAACACCGGGGAGCTGTTTTTT. It encodes CASSLVLAGNTGELFF.

The chain uses TRBV7-9 and TRBJ1-3; no firm D call. CDR3 length: 16 amino acids. The V gene's germline CDR1 is SEHNR and CDR2 FQNEAQ (reference sequence). Trimming cost V 1 base and J 0 bases, with 10 bases left between them. In nucleotides, the CDR3 is TGTGCCAGCAGCTTAGTAGTCTCCCTCTCTGGAAACACCATATATTTT. This codes for CASSLVVSLSGNTIYF.

About this clone: Compared with germline, one end of the junction differs, possibly owing to a read error. V gene TRBV7-3 combines with J gene TRBJ1-5, with a weak D call TRBD1 (5 bases). CDR3 length: 14 amino acids. The germline V gene has CDR1 SGHTA and CDR2 FQGTGA. The CDR3 region is CASSQESGMKPQHF. CDR3 nucleotide sequence: TGCGCCAGCAGCCAAGAGTCAGGGATGAAGCCCCAGCATTTT.

The rearrangement joins TRBV4-1 to TRBJ1-4, with 8 bases that match TRBD1. With V trimmed by 4 bases and J by 7 bases, 5 bases remained unmatched. The V gene's germline CDR1 is MGHRA and CDR2 YSYEKL. This CDR3 is built from 14 residues. In DNA form, the CDR3 reads TGCGCCAGCAGCCCGGACAGGGTTGGTGAAAAACTGTTTTTT. Translation: CASSPDRVGEKLFF.

This chain connects TRBV4-1 to TRBJ1-5; D perhaps matches TRBD1 (5 bases). The CDR3 is made up of 15 amino acids. With 2 bases removed from V and 2 bases from J, the gap between germline ends came to 10 bases. The germline gives CDR1 MGHRA, CDR2 YSYEKL. The CDR3 reads CASSQQGNGNQPQHF. The CDR3 region has the DNA TGCGCCAGCAGCCAACAGGGTAATGGCAATCAGCCCCAGCATTTT.

The chain uses TRBV29-1 and TRBJ1-1; perhaps TRBD1 as D (6 bases). Germline CDR1 SQVTM, CDR2 ANQGSEA. The CDR3 has 14 residues. V lost 6 bases and J lost 3, with 17 bases in between. The CDR3, as DNA: TGCAGCGTGTTTTACAGGGCAAGGCACACTGAAGCTTTCTTT. It yields the protein CSVFYRARHTEAFF.

The chain links TRBV29-1 to TRBJ2-7, with TRBD1 matching over 8 bases. Germline CDR1 and CDR2: SQVTM and ANQGSEA. Trimming cost V 7 bases and J 6 bases; bases outside gene matches: 14. The CDR3 consists of 14 residues. The CDR3 coding sequence is TGCAGCGCCTACCCCGGGACAGGCCCATCCGAGCAGTACTTC. This sequence encodes CSAYPGTGPSEQYF.